The following is a T cell receptor beta chain sequence with its context. Sequenced by immunoSEQ multiplex PCR; TCRdb stores in-frame clones only, minus some. The sample has 95,000 to 150,000 clones; roughly 87% are singletons. The entry originates in a study of control samples from healthy donors and cancer patients. Source material: blood. This clonotype was obtained from a man between 18 and 35 years old in good health.

CDR3 amino acids: CAWSARTVVGSYNEQFF. In DNA, the CDR3 is TGTGCCTGGAGTGCACGCACGGTAGTGGGGTCCTACAATGAGCAGTTCTTC. The rearrangement joins TRBV30 to TRBJ2-1; the D is unclear. CDR1 is GTSNPN, CDR2 SVGIG, per germline (reference sequence). The V and J ends lost 1 base and 1 base respectively, with 17 bases between them. This CDR3 has 17 residues. Complete variable domain (other parts from reference TRBV30 and TRBJ2-1): SQTIHQWPATLVQPVGSPLSLECTVEGTSNPNLYWYRQAAGRGLQLLFYSVGIGQISSEVPQNLSASRPQDRQFILSSKKLLLSDSGFYLCAWSARTVVGSYNEQFFGPGTRLTVL.